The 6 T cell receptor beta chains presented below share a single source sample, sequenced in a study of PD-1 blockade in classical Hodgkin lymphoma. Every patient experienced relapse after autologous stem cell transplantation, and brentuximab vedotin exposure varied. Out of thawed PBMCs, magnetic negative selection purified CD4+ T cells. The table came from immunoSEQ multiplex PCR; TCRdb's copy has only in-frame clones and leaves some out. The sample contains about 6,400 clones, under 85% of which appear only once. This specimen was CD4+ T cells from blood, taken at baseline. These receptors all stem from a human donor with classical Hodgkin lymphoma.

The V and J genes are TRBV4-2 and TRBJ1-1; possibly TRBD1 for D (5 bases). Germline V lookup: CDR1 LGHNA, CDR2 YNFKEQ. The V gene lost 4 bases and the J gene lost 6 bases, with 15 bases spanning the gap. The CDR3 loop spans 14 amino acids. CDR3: CASSLPGTNAEAFF. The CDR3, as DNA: TGTGCCAGCAGCCTCCCCGGGACCAACGCTGAAGCTTTCTTT.

The CDR3 protein is CASSLGPQDEQYF. For the CDR3, the DNA is TGTGCCAGCAGCTTAGGACCTCAGGACGAGCAGTACTTC. J is TRBJ2-5 and V is TRBV9; D ambiguous. The J call could be wrong; TRBJ2-7 is a better fit for the DNA end. The CDR3 runs to 13 residues. From germline, CDR1 is SGDLS and CDR2 YYNGEE.

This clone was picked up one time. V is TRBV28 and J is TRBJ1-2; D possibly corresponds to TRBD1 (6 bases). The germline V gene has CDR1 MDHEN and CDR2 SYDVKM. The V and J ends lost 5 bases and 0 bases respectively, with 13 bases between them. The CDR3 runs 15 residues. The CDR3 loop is CASSLGGGSNYGYTF. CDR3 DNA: TGTGCCAGCAGTCTCGGAGGGGGATCTAACTATGGCTACACCTTC.

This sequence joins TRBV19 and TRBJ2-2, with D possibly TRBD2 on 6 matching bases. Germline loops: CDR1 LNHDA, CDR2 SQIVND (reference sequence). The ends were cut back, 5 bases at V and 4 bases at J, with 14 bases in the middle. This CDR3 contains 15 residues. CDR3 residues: CASSPPRTTTGELFF. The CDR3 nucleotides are TGTGCCAGTAGTCCACCACGGACTACCACCGGGGAGCTGTTTTTT.

CDR3 region: CASSSQLRTDTQYF. The CDR3 DNA follows: TGTGCCAGCAGTTCACAACTGCGCACAGATACGCAGTATTTT. The rearrangement links TRBV27 to TRBJ2-3; D is unresolved. Germline lookup yields CDR1 MNHEY and CDR2 SMNVEV (reference sequence). Trimming shortened V by 4 bases and J by 1 base, and 9 bases separated the two germline ends. The CDR3 has 14 residues.

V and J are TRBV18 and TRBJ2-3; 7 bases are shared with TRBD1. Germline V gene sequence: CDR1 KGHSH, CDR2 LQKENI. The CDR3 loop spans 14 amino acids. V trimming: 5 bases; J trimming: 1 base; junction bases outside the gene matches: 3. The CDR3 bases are TGTGCCAGCTCATACAGGGGCGGCACAGATACGCAGTATTTT. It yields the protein CASSYRGGTDTQYF.